The 14 T cell receptor beta chains given below trace back to one sample, sequenced in a study of blood T cell repertoires in COVID-19. This table comes from immunoSEQ multiplex PCR, and its TCRdb copy is limited to in-frame clones, with some not included. The data contain roughly 96,000 clones, roughly four fifths of them seen just once; the ten biggest clones take up roughly 4%. The sequencing input was peripheral blood. Source of these receptors: a man in his sixties with acute or convalescent COVID-19.

The V gene is TRBV4-2, the J gene TRBJ2-3; the match to TRBD2 covers 9 bases. The CDR3 runs 16 residues. Germline trimming cut 0 bases from V and 3 bases from J; bases unmatched to any gene: 4. Germline values: CDR1 LGHNA, CDR2 YNFKEQ. The CDR3 DNA reads as TGTGCCAGCAGCCAAGAGGCGGGGGGGCGAACAGATACGCAGTATTTT. Encoded protein: CASSQEAGGRTDTQYF.

This clone appeared once. The chain is built from TRBV19 and TRBJ2-6, with 7 bases matching TRBD1. Losses at the gene ends were 5 bases for V and 0 bases for J; bases not matched to a gene: 7. There are 17 residues in the CDR3. The germline CDR1 and CDR2 sequences are LNHDA and SQIVND (reference sequence). This chain's CDR3 is CASSFDRAISGANVLTF. The CDR3 DNA sequence: TGTGCCAGTAGTTTCGACAGGGCTATCTCTGGGGCCAACGTCCTGACTTTC.

This chain joins TRBV19 and TRBJ2-5, with D unresolved. V was trimmed by 5 bases and J by 1 base, leaving 11 bases between them. Germline lookup yields CDR1 LNHDA and CDR2 SQIVND (reference sequence). The CDR3 has 14 amino acids. The CDR3 is CASSSLAVQETQYF. CDR3 DNA sequence: TGTGCCAGTAGTTCCCTGGCGGTCCAAGAGACCCAGTACTTC.

The sample holds one count of this clone. This chain links TRBV7-6 with TRBJ1-2; D is ambiguous. CDR1 SGHVS and CDR2 FNYEAQ come from the germline V gene. The V and J ends lost 1 base and 8 bases respectively, with 11 bases between them. The CDR3 is made up of 13 amino acids. The CDR3 is CASSLDGVGGYTF. CDR3 coding DNA: TGTGCCAGCAGCTTAGACGGGGTTGGGGGCTACACCTTC.

The rearrangement joins TRBV12-5 to TRBJ1-5; D is undetermined. This CDR3 region has 11 residues. The germline V gene encodes CDR1 LGHNT and CDR2 FRNRAP. V was clipped by 3 bases and J by 6 bases, with 3 bases between them. The CDR3 DNA is TGTGCTAGTGGTTTCGGTCAGCCCCAGCATTTT. The encoded protein is CASGFGQPQHF.

The chain is built from TRBV2 and TRBJ1-6, with TRBD1 as a possible D gene (5 bases). Trimming pared 7 bases from V and 7 bases from J, leaving 11 bases between. Germline V gives CDR1 SNHLY, CDR2 FYNNEI. The CDR3 consists of 13 residues. Here the CDR3 DNA reads TGTGCCAGCATGAAGGGGATAAATTCACCCCTCCACTTT. This translates into CASMKGINSPLHF.

The chain is built from TRBV2 and TRBJ2-1; 9 bases are shared with TRBD2. Looked up from germline, CDR1 is SNHLY and CDR2 is FYNNEI. Losses at the gene ends were 7 bases for V and 3 bases for J; bases not matched to a gene: 4. This CDR3 spans 14 amino acids. CDR3 coding DNA: TGTGCCAGCACAAGGCGGGGGGGCTACAATGAGCAGTTCTTC. This translates into CASTRRGGYNEQFF. Full variable domain (remainder filled in from reference TRBV2 and TRBJ2-1): EPEVTQTPSHQVTQMGQEVILRCVPISNHLYFYWYRQILGQKVEFLVSFYNNEISEKSEIFDDQFSVERPDGSNFTLKIRSTKLEDSAMYFCASTRRGGYNEQFFGPGTRLTVL.

The V gene is TRBV19, the J gene TRBJ1-3; D is uncertain. Germline V lookup: CDR1 LNHDA, CDR2 SQIVND (reference sequence). This CDR3 spans 15 amino acids. V lost 5 bases, J lost 2 bases, and 13 bases lay in between. CDR3 in amino acids: CASSLNSGPGNTIYF. Here the CDR3 DNA reads TGTGCCAGTAGTCTTAACAGCGGCCCTGGAAACACCATATATTTT.

The genes are TRBV24-1 and TRBJ1-5; the D is unclear. The germline gives CDR1 KGHDR, CDR2 SFDVKD. Trimming cost V 5 bases and J 2 bases, with 6 bases left between them. This CDR3 has 13 amino acids. CDR3 protein: CATSVSGNQPQHF. The CDR3 DNA follows: TGTGCCACCAGTGTCTCGGGCAATCAGCCCCAGCATTTT.

V gene TRBV27 combines with J gene TRBJ1-2; the match to TRBD1 covers 9 bases. Germline values: CDR1 MNHEY, CDR2 SMNVEV (reference sequence). The CDR3 is 14 residues long. V dropped 9 bases and J dropped 3; count of bases not matched to a gene: 8. CDR3 sequence (DNA): TGTGCCAGTACTTCGACAGGGGGGCACTATGGCTACACCTTC. Its protein is CASTSTGGHYGYTF.

V is TRBV6-5 and J is TRBJ1-4; TRBD1 might be the D (6 bases). The length of the CDR3 is 15 residues. The V end lost 1 base, the J end lost 6 bases, and 12 bases lay between the germline ends. Germline CDR1 and CDR2: MNHEY and SVGAGI. The CDR3: CASSYLGGEYEKLFF. The CDR3 DNA sequence: TGTGCCAGCAGTTACTTAGGGGGAGAGTATGAAAAACTGTTTTTT.

V and J are TRBV7-6 and TRBJ2-7, with TRBD2 identical over 10 bases. J lost 7 bases, V lost 3 bases, and 9 bases had no gene match. Germline V CDR1 and CDR2: SGHVS, FNYEAQ. This CDR3 is 15 amino acids long. The chain's CDR3 is CASSFLAGEPGEQYV. The DNA for the CDR3 is TGTGCCAGCAGCTTCCTAGCGGGAGAGCCGGGGGAGCAGTACGTC.

This chain links TRBV6-1 with TRBJ1-5; 7 nucleotides align to TRBD1. The CDR3 is 17 amino acids. Trimming at V came to 2 bases and at J to 0 bases, leaving 7 bases not matched to a gene. CDR1 is MNHNS and CDR2 is SASEGT in the germline V gene. CDR3 in DNA: TGTGCCAGCAGTGAAAGCAGGACAGGCTTTAGCAATCAGCCCCAGCATTTT. Encoded protein: CASSESRTGFSNQPQHF.

The chain carries TRBV25-1 and TRBJ1-3; 9 bases line up with TRBD1. In germline, CDR1 is MGHDK, CDR2 SYGVNS. V dropped 7 bases and J dropped 1; count of bases not matched to a gene: 5. The CDR3 sequence is 15 residues long. This CDR3 reads CASKIGTGSGNTIYF. DNA for the CDR3: TGTGCCAGCAAAATCGGGACAGGGTCTGGAAACACCATATATTTT.